These 25 T cell receptor beta chains were sequenced from one sample in a study of T cells in Graves' hyperthyroidism and ophthalmopathy. RNA transcripts yielded amplified TCR beta CDR3 regions. The HTBI primer set served for first-round RT-PCR of the TCR CDR3. TCRdb itself ran the multiplex PCR reads through MiXCR, one entry per CDR3 protein. The data contain around 200,000 distinct CDR3 sequences, approximately 15% of them singletons. Sequenced input: blood. The receptor source for this set is a woman in her forties or fifties with Graves' hyperthyroidism.

This clonotype was observed many times. The rearrangement uses TRBV5-6 and TRBJ1-2; D is undetermined. CDR1 is SGHDT and CDR2 is YYEEEE in the germline V gene. The V gene lost 4 bases and the J gene lost 5 bases, with 6 bases spanning the gap. The CDR3 length is 11 residues. CDR3 DNA: TGTGCCAGCAGCAAAATGTATGGCTACACCTTC. This translates into CASSKMYGYTF.

The V call is TRBV9, the J call TRBJ1-6; perhaps TRBD1 as D (5 bases). Trimming removed 3 bases at V and 7 bases at J, with 11 bases between. This CDR3 region has 14 residues. In germline, CDR1 is SGDLS, CDR2 YYNGEE. The chain's CDR3 is CASSAMGLNSPLHF. In DNA form, the CDR3 reads TGTGCCAGCAGCGCGATGGGACTGAATTCACCCCTCCACTTT.

Ten or more counts support this clonotype. The chain has TRBV4-1 and TRBJ2-5, with TRBD1 identical over 9 bases. This CDR3 has 15 amino acids. V lost 6 bases and J lost 5; bases outside the gene matches: 10. Germline lookup yields CDR1 MGHRA and CDR2 YSYEKL. This CDR3 is CASSSRDRDWETQYF. The CDR3 DNA sequence: TGCGCCAGCAGTTCCCGGGACAGGGATTGGGAGACCCAGTACTTC.

This clonotype was seen many times. The chain recombines TRBV6-1 with TRBJ1-2; a possible D gene is TRBD1 (5 bases). The CDR3 spans 13 residues. Germline CDR1 MNHNS, CDR2 SASEGT. V lost 10 bases, J lost 4 bases, and 16 bases lay in between. CDR3 DNA sequence: TGTGCCATATACCGGGGCCTCCTCTATGGCTACACCTTC. Its translation: CAIYRGLLYGYTF.

This clonotype came up many times. The rearrangement links TRBV10-1 to TRBJ2-7; no clear D. Trimming removed 2 bases from V and 3 bases from J, with 14 bases in between. The CDR3 sequence is 15 residues long. CDR1 WNHNN and CDR2 SYGVQD come from the germline V gene (reference sequence). The CDR3 region is CASSEAGEDGYEQYF. Written as DNA, the CDR3 is TGCGCCAGCAGTGAGGCAGGTGAGGATGGCTACGAGCAGTACTTC.

In regard to this clonotype: A read error is possible here, since a much larger clone lies one base away. This sequence joins TRBV5-1 and TRBJ2-1; no reliable D call. Trimming removed 4 bases at V and 15 bases at J, with 20 bases between. The germline V gene has CDR1 SGHRS and CDR2 YFSETQ. This CDR3 is built from 13 residues. The DNA for the CDR3 is TGCGCCAGCAGCCTTAACCAGGAGATACTGCCGTTCTTC. Amino acid sequence: CASSLNQEILPFF.

The chain couples TRBV11-3 to TRBJ2-3; perhaps D is TRBD1 or TRBD2 (5 bases each). Trimming stripped 5 bases from V and 0 bases from J, with 15 bases between. Germline assignment: CDR1 SGHNT and CDR2 YENEEA. The CDR3 has 16 residues. The CDR3 DNA follows: TGTGCCAGCAGCCGACGGGACGGCGGGAGCACAGATACGCAGTATTTT. Its translation: CASSRRDGGSTDTQYF.

This clonotype came up a few times. V is TRBV19 and J is TRBJ2-7; tentatively, D is TRBD1 (6 bases). The length of the CDR3 is 16 residues. From germline, CDR1 is LNHDA and CDR2 SQIVND (reference sequence). V lost 3 bases, J lost 0 bases, and 15 bases lay in between. DNA of the CDR3: TGTGCCAGTAGTATCGATGGGGGCCTCAGCTCCTACGAGCAGTACTTC. It is translated as CASSIDGGLSSYEQYF.

This clonotype appeared many times. This sequence joins TRBV6-2 or TRBV6-3 and TRBJ1-2; D not certain. This CDR3 has 12 amino acids. V gave up 2 bases and J gave up 2 bases, with 3 bases separating them. The germline V gene has CDR1 MNHEY and CDR2 SVGEGT. In DNA form, the CDR3 reads TGTGCCAGCAGTTACGGGAACTATGGCTACACCTTC. This encodes CASSYGNYGYTF.

This clonotype was counted ten times or more. This chain links TRBV19 with TRBJ2-3; TRBD1 is a possible D gene (5 bases). CDR1 is LNHDA and CDR2 is SQIVND in the germline V gene (reference sequence). CDR3 length equals 13 residues. Trimming cost V 6 bases and J 1 base, with 8 bases left between them. The DNA of the CDR3 is TGTGCCAGTAGGACAGATGGCACAGATACGCAGTATTTT. As protein: CASRTDGTDTQYF.

This clonotype was observed a few times. The rearrangement joins TRBV3-1 to TRBJ2-3, with 7 bases matching TRBD2. The CDR3 consists of 12 residues. V lost 0 bases, J lost 14 bases, and 5 bases stayed unmatched. The germline CDR1 and CDR2 sequences are LGHDT and YNNKEL (reference sequence). The CDR3 loop reads CASSQEAGLVYF. CDR3 nucleotides: TGTGCCAGCAGCCAAGAAGCGGGACTCGTGTATTTT.

This clonotype has ten or more counts. The chain employs TRBV19 and TRBJ2-7; D is unclear. The CDR3 has 14 amino acids. The germline V and J ends were trimmed by 5 bases and 4 bases, with 15 bases remaining between them. Germline V gene sequence: CDR1 LNHDA, CDR2 SQIVND (reference sequence). The CDR3 region is CASSSDRYPYEQYF. In DNA form, the CDR3 reads TGTGCCAGTAGTTCAGACCGATATCCGTACGAGCAGTACTTC.

The J gene is TRBJ1-1, the V gene TRBV6-1; possible D gene TRBD1, 5 bases. CDR1 is MNHNS and CDR2 is SASEGT in the germline V gene. The V end lost 6 bases, the J end lost 2 bases, and 13 bases lay between the germline ends. The CDR3 sequence is 14 residues long. CDR3 protein: CASSHRQGNTEAFF. The CDR3 region has the DNA TGTGCCAGCAGCCACAGGCAGGGTAACACTGAAGCTTTCTTT.

This clonotype was seen ten or more times. The rearrangement joins TRBV4-1 to TRBJ2-5; 12 nucleotides agree with TRBD2. V was pared by 5 bases and J by 7 bases, with 8 bases of the junction left unmatched. The CDR3 has 15 amino acids. From germline, CDR1 is MGHRA and CDR2 YSYEKL. CDR3 DNA sequence: TGCGCCAGCAGCGATTATTCGACTAGCGGGGGGACCCAGTACTTC. As protein: CASSDYSTSGGTQYF.

This chain connects TRBV19 to TRBJ2-7; possible D gene TRBD2, 5 bases. The germline V gene encodes CDR1 LNHDA and CDR2 SQIVND (reference sequence). The CDR3 spans 13 residues. Trimming removed 1 base from V and 3 bases from J, with 7 bases in between. CDR3: CASSIGGIYEQYF. CDR3 nucleotide sequence: TGTGCCAGTAGTATAGGAGGGATCTACGAGCAGTACTTC.

This clonotype was counted ten times or more. The chain recombines TRBV10-3 with TRBJ2-5; the match to TRBD1 covers 11 bases. J lost 0 bases, V lost 0 bases, and 0 bases had no gene match. CDR1 ENHRY and CDR2 SYGVKD come from the germline V gene. The CDR3 sequence is 16 residues long. The CDR3 loop reads CAISESGQGDQETQYF. CDR3 bases: TGTGCCATCAGTGAGTCGGGACAGGGGGACCAAGAGACCCAGTACTTC.

V and J are TRBV19 and TRBJ2-4; weak D call: TRBD1 (6 bases). This CDR3 contains 12 residues. Germline-derived CDR1 and CDR2 are LNHDA and SQIVND (reference sequence). Between the trimmed V and J ends, which lost 4 bases and 9 bases, there was a span of 10 bases. CDR3 sequence (DNA): TGTGCCAGTAGTACCAGGGGAACCATTCAGTACTTC. Encoded protein: CASSTRGTIQYF. Combining the CDR3 with reference TRBV19 and TRBJ2-4 gives the whole variable domain DGGITQSPKYLFRKEGQNVTLSCEQNLNHDAMYWYRQDPGQGLRLIYYSQIVNDFQKGDIAEGYSVSREKKESFPLTVTSAQKNPTAFYLCASSTRGTIQYFGAGTRLSVL.

This rearrangement joins TRBV4-1 to TRBJ1-3; no reliable D call. CDR3 length equals 14 residues. CDR1 and CDR2 (germline): MGHRA, YSYEKL. V dropped 0 bases and J dropped 4 bases, with 7 bases sitting between them. As DNA, the CDR3 is TGCGCCAGCAGCCAAGATCCTACAGGAAACACCATATATTTT. This codes for CASSQDPTGNTIYF.

This clonotype appeared many times. V gene TRBV29-1 combines with J gene TRBJ2-7; D remains ambiguous. This CDR3 contains 11 residues. Trimming took off 5 bases at V and 6 bases at J, with 11 bases between the two ends. Germline CDR1 reads SQVTM; CDR2 reads ANQGSEA. The chain's CDR3 is CSVSDILEQYF. The CDR3 nucleotides read TGCAGCGTTTCGGATATACTCGAGCAGTACTTC.

Comments on this clonotype: A much more abundant neighbour one base away suggests this may be a read error. This sequence joins TRBV4-1 and TRBJ2-2; 7 nucleotides agree with TRBD1. V dropped 3 bases and J dropped 10; count of bases not matched to a gene: 17. Germline CDR1 MGHRA, CDR2 YSYEKL. The CDR3 extends over 17 amino acids. CDR3 coding DNA: TGCGCCAGCAGCCAGAAAGCGCCTCGGACAGGAGCCGAGGAGCTGTTTTTT. This gives the protein CASSQKAPRTGAEELFF.

This chain connects TRBV4-1 to TRBJ2-1; D may be TRBD2 (5 bases). Germline CDR1 reads MGHRA; CDR2 reads YSYEKL. Trimming left V 3 bases short and J 5 bases short, with 11 bases between. The CDR3 is made up of 14 amino acids. The chain's CDR3 is CASSHGLKHNEQFF. As DNA, the CDR3 is TGCGCCAGCAGCCACGGACTCAAACACAATGAGCAGTTCTTC.

This clonotype was seen at least ten times. The rearrangement links TRBV6-6 to TRBJ1-1; perhaps TRBD1 as D (6 bases). Germline V gene sequence: CDR1 MNHNY, CDR2 SVGAGI (reference sequence). The CDR3 covers 14 residues. V lost 0 bases to trimming and J lost 13 bases, with 18 bases between them. CDR3 protein: CASSYSSGGEDCFF. As DNA, the CDR3 is TGTGCCAGCAGTTACTCCTCTGGGGGCGAGGATTGTTTCTTT.

This clonotype was seen ten or more times. The V and J genes are TRBV7-9 and TRBJ1-4; possibly TRBD1 for D (5 bases). Germline V gives CDR1 SEHNR, CDR2 FQNEAQ (reference sequence). Trimming removed 5 bases from V and 5 bases from J, with 15 bases in between. CDR3 length: 15 amino acids. The CDR3 is CASSLSGTENEKLFF. The CDR3 DNA reads TGTGCCAGCAGCCTCTCCGGGACCGAGAATGAAAAACTGTTTTTT.

The chain carries TRBV4-2 and TRBJ2-7, with TRBD2 as a possible D gene (6 bases). The CDR3 has 16 amino acids. The V gene lost 0 bases and the J gene lost 2 bases, with 14 bases spanning the gap. Germline V gene sequence: CDR1 LGHNA, CDR2 YNFKEQ. The CDR3 reads CASSQDESSGAYEQYF. In DNA form, the CDR3 reads TGTGCCAGCAGCCAAGATGAGTCGTCGGGGGCCTACGAGCAGTACTTC.

This clonotype was recorded at least ten times. This chain uses TRBV29-1 with TRBJ2-3, with unresolved D. CDR3 length: 12 residues. Deletions cut 0 bases from V and 2 bases from J, with 3 bases between. The germline CDR1 and CDR2 sequences are SQVTM and ANQGSEA. The CDR3 loop is CSVEEYTDTQYF. For the CDR3, the DNA is TGCAGCGTTGAAGAATACACAGATACGCAGTATTTT.